This T cell receptor (beta chain) was retrieved from a study of Ad26.COV2.S vaccination and SARS-CoV-2 variants (dated by TCRdb to the early 2020s). Study-wide context: Vaccine-arm donors came from COV1001, a multicentre, randomized, double-blind, placebo-controlled phase I-IIa trial of Ad26.COV2.S in healthy adults. Ad26.COV2.S was given intramuscularly at 5x10^10 or 1x10^11 viral particles, as a single shot or as two shots 56 days apart. A total of some 30 samples were included in the TCR-sequenced set, comprising around 19 Ad26.COV2.S vaccine recipients, 5 placebo recipients and 8 SARS-CoV-2 convalescent individuals. Throughout the experiments and outcome assessment, investigators stayed blinded to trial group allocation. The specificity and breadth of SARS-CoV-2-reactive T cell receptors after Ad26.COV2.S vaccination were assessed by TCRbeta repertoire sequencing. Participants in the trial were split at random into five groups of five each, receiving low-dose or high-dose Ad26.COV2.S once or twice, or else placebo on both occasions.

The treatment or condition tag for this specimen amounts to: around 19 received Ad26.COV2.S at low or high dose, single or two shots; about five received placebo; per-sample allocation not given. For vaccine and placebo recipients, repertoires were sequenced using samples collected on day 63 after the first injection. Cohort 1b enrolled around 23 adults aged 18-55 years at a single site in Boston, USA, between 29 July and 7 August 2020. Ad26.COV2.S was a replication-incompetent adenovirus type 26 vector expressing a prefusion-stabilized SARS-CoV-2 spike protein from the original Wuhan strain. With respect to this clone: What this receptor recognizes is not known. The input lacks base qualities; no much larger clone sits a single base away.

Inclusive of the bounding cysteine and phenylalanine, the CDR3 is 12 residues long. Only the CDR3 part of the read is kept: 36 bases, read in frame from the first base. The V and J ends are trimmed by 5 bases and 4 bases, leaving 8 bases between them. Overall study outcomes, separate from this receptor: It was noted by the authors that total T cell responses may have been underestimated by the TCR breadth and depth analyses. The study was not powered for comparison of responses between vaccine doses or regimens. After vaccination, spike-specific CD8+ and CD4+ T cell responses were reported to show substantial breadth. Spike-specific TCR breadth was higher in Ad26.COV2.S recipients than in placebo recipients (P = 0.0014). Vaccine and placebo recipients had similar non-spike TCR breadth, a finding consistent with the vaccine containing only spike.

TCRbeta CDR3 regions were sequenced with the immunoSEQ Assay. After extraction, genomic DNA underwent amplification by bias-controlled multiplex PCR, followed by high-throughput sequencing. On the authors' methods: To quantify the absolute abundance of each unique TCRbeta CDR3 region, sequences were collapsed and filtered. T cell fraction was estimated by normalizing TCRbeta template counts to usable DNA, which was measured by amplifying reference genes present in all nucleated cells. Repertoire TCRs were annotated as SARS-CoV-2-specific when V gene, CDR3 amino acid sequence and J gene were exactly matched to a known reactive TCR set. The reference SARS-CoV-2 TCR set was derived from MIRA and filtered for enrichment in COVID-19-positive ImmuneCODE repertoires, a step that removed public or cross-reactive TCRs. Using the MIRA antigens, annotated TCRs were further analysed by specific ORF or by position within an ORF. Breadth was defined as the number of annotated unique rearrangements divided by the total number of unique productive rearrangements, and depth was defined as the summed frequency of the annotated unique rearrangements. TCR breadth was compared between groups using two-sided Wilcoxon rank-sum tests. The clones in this table, taken by TCRdb from immuneACCESS, are in-frame only. Not every clone is retained; where verified, under half of the shortfall comes from an unresolved V gene, and the cause of the rest is unknown. V and J calls and clone size come straight from that table; D and trimming were deduced from the DNA. The sample table records 350,000 to 600,000 clones; 70% to 90% of these occur just once. Jointly, the top ten make up around 1.8% of the sample.

This clonotype originated in a person between 18 and 60 years old who received the Ad26.COV2.S COVID-19 vaccine or a placebo. The chain is encoded by TRBV12-3 or TRBV12-4 joined to TRBJ2-5; TRBD1 is a weak D gene call, 6 bases matching. The sample was peripheral blood, taken in a trial of Ad26.COV2.S vaccine versus placebo. CDR3 protein: CASSLRGETQYF. The nucleotide sequence is given as TGTGCCAGCAGTCTCAGGGGAGAGACCCAGTACTTC.